This T cell receptor beta chain emerged from a study of blood T cell repertoires in COVID-19. Across the study: The origin of the acute and convalescent COVID-19 samples was the United States, Italy and Spain. PBMCs, B-cell-depleted T cells, or T cells were the source of the cDNA or gDNA that made up the material.

The germline V gene has CDR1 SGDLS and CDR2 YYNGEE. Trimming stripped 1 base from V and 0 bases from J, with 10 bases between. The CDR3 consists of 15 residues. Original methodology: Estimation of nucleated cell counts was performed using reference gene primer amplification. TCRdb keeps only in-frame clones here, not all; method: immunoSEQ multiplex PCR. V and J calls and clone size come straight from that table; D and trimming were deduced from the DNA. This sample has 95,000 to 120,000 clones, with 85% found just once. The chain has TRBV9 and TRBJ1-2; D gene ambiguous. The sequence came from a human donor in a cohort sampled during active COVID-19. Sample: peripheral blood. The CDR3 coding sequence is TGTGCCAGCAGCGTATGGGGAGCCTCTAACTATGGCTACACCTTC. This encodes CASSVWGASNYGYTF.